This T cell receptor (beta chain) was recovered during a study of regulatory T cells. Overall study results and limits: Patient CD8+ T cells trended toward lower Shannon entropy than controls. Patient repertoires had restricted TRB V-J pairs and skewed V and J usage, most in Tregs.

A word on this clone: The antigen remains unidentified.

All CD3G-deficient patients showed autoimmunity, more severe in two. Patients, 2 to 39 years old, had expanded memory T-cell proportions. Primers: 52 TRBV forward and 13 TRBJ reverse. Clones were sequenced by immunoSEQ multiplex PCR, and TCRdb holds only the in-frame ones, with some missing. The table includes just over 20,000 clones, approximately 93% detected once. The germline gives CDR1 SGHRS, CDR2 YFSETQ. Trimming took 0 bases from V and 2 from J; bases not matched to a gene: 2. This CDR3 has 16 amino acids. The receptor's source is a child aged 2 to 10 with CD3G deficiency. J is TRBJ2-5 and V is TRBV5-1; 12 nucleotides align to TRBD2. Sequenced input: CD8+ T cells sorted from blood. The DNA of the CDR3 is TGCGCCAGCAGCTTGGTCGGACTAGCGGGACAAGAGACCCAGTACTTC. This sequence encodes CASSLVGLAGQETQYF. The full variable domain, with the rest looked up from reference TRBV5-1 and TRBJ2-5, is KAGVTQTPRYLIKTRGQQVTLSCSPISGHRSVSWYQQTPGQGLQFLFEYFSETQRNKGNFPGRFSGRQFSNSRSEMNVSTLELGDSALYLCASSLVGLAGQETQYFGPGTRLLVL.